This is a list of T cell receptor beta chains from one sample in a study of blood T cell repertoires in COVID-19. The assay was immunoSEQ multiplex PCR, and TCRdb's table has in-frame clones only and misses some. The profile shows under 200,000 clones, around 90% of them singletons. What was sequenced was peripheral blood. These receptors all come from a man aged 50-59 years with acute or convalescent COVID-19. Each CDR3 is given with its conserved first and last residue. Fields, in order: CDR3 protein, CDR3 DNA, V gene, clone size, J gene, D gene. The D gene is left open where the match is weak. Clone size is not always given. Where it is, it says once, few, many or a class for expanded clones.

CAITSGITEAFF,TGTGCCATCACATCGGGTATCACTGAAGCTTTCTTT,TRBV10-3,.,TRBJ1-1,.
CASSLQGRTGELFF,TGCGCCAGCAGCTTGCAGGGCCGGACCGGGGAGCTGTTTTTT,TRBV5-1,.,TRBJ2-2,.
CASSLGGTFGEKLFF,TGTGCCAGCAGTCTGGGGGGGACATTTGGTGAAAAACTGTTTTTT,TRBV27,.,TRBJ1-4,.
CATRQGAYEQYF,TGTGCCACACGACAGGGGGCCTACGAGCAGTACTTC,TRBV7-8,few,TRBJ2-7,TRBD1
CASSNGASGYNEQFF,TGTGCCAGCAGCAATGGGGCTAGCGGGTACAATGAGCAGTTCTTC,TRBV9,.,TRBJ2-1,TRBD2
CAISASGGNTGELFF,TGTGCCATCAGTGCTAGCGGGGGGAACACCGGGGAGCTGTTTTTT,TRBV10-3,few,TRBJ2-2,TRBD2
CATRNPAGRQTSYEQYF,TGTGCCACCAGAAACCCCGCGGGGCGCCAAACCTCCTACGAGCAGTACTTC,TRBV24-1,.,TRBJ2-7,.
CASTIGVGGVWTEAFF,TGTGCCAGCACCATAGGGGTGGGGGGTGTGTGGACTGAAGCTTTCTTT,TRBV7-6,.,TRBJ1-1,.
CASSPTGVEQPQHF,TGTGCCAGCAGCCCGACAGGGGTAGAACAGCCCCAGCATTTT,TRBV7-6,.,TRBJ1-5,TRBD1
CASSPGTGNLNTEAFF,TGTGCCAGCAGTCCAGGGACAGGGAATTTGAACACTGAAGCTTTCTTT,TRBV27,.,TRBJ1-1,TRBD1